The text below deals with one T cell receptor beta chain. Its antigen is still unknown. Base quality data are lacking; no much larger clone is found one base away. TCRbeta CDR3 regions were amplified from genomic DNA by means of the immunoSEQ Assay, a bias-controlled multiplex PCR. The paper's data handling went like this. Within the assay, amplification of reference gene primers was used to estimate how many nucleated cells each sample contained. To quantify the absolute abundance of each unique TCRbeta CDR3 rearrangement, sequence reads were collapsed and filtered. For each sample, productive Simpson clonality was calculated as the square root of Simpson's diversity index over productive rearrangements. The table comes from immuneACCESS by way of TCRdb, which keeps in-frame sequences with V and J called. Part of the clones is missing from these tables; in studies checked, under half for an unresolved V gene and the rest for unknown reasons. Clone size and the V and J calls come from that table; the DNA yielded D and trimming. This sample is represented by approximately 200,000 clones; 88% of them were singletons. The ten most abundant clones make up approximately 2.1% of the sample.

The data are from a study of blood T cell repertoires in COVID-19 (dated by TCRdb to the early 2020s). A note on the overall study: Samples covering the acute and convalescent phases of COVID-19 were provided by collaborators in the United States, Italy and Spain. The prospective study material was composed of cDNA or gDNA derived from T cells, B-cell-depleted T cells, or PBMCs. Subjects who had been exposed to COVID-19, were actively infected with it, or had recovered from it provided the deeply sampled blood TCRbeta repertoires that made up the dataset. The repertoires were made available in a free public database intended to serve as a resource for research on the immune response to SARS-CoV-2. The samples were drawn from two sources: the first 160 participants of the ongoing ImmuneRACE study, and 1,254 subjects contributed by 6 global collaborators. Sample metadata almost always included a de-identified subject ID, COVID-19 status, age in years and sex. Where HLA class I and class II types were available, the types were taken from metadata supplied by the sample provider, not from assay-based typing.

General conclusions and limits of the study: The amount of clinical and demographic metadata varied by source and participant and was provided uncurated.

The collaborating institutions used their own protocols to collect whole blood in K2EDTA tubes. For TCRbeta analysis, collaborators shipped samples as frozen whole blood, isolated PBMCs, or DNA extracted from either of those sample types. From the germline V gene, CDR1 is SQVTM and CDR2 is ANQGSEA. V ends up 5 bases short and J 3 bases short, with an unmatched junction base count of 6. Counted from cysteine to phenylalanine, this CDR3 has 14 amino acids. Here the CDR3 DNA is all that survives: 42 bases in frame from base 1. The sequence came from a man between 65 and 85 years old with active or convalescent COVID-19. Sequencing used peripheral blood. Recombination connected TRBV29-1 to TRBJ2-7, and 11 junction bases match TRBD2. CDR3 loop: CSVIGTSGFYEQYF. Read as DNA, the sequence is TGCAGCGTTATTGGGACTAGCGGATTCTACGAGCAGTACTTC.